This T cell receptor (beta chain) derives from a study of cytomegalovirus exposure and HLA in healthy donors. Study conclusions and caveats: Common viral pathogens (according to a later analysis) appeared linked to several of the most significant clusters. DRB1 had the most TCR associations and HLA-C the fewest, a later analysis found, with rates varying by HLA locus. Owing to their indistinguishability, certain V segments, notably TRBV6-2 and TRBV6-3, were excluded.

Comments on this clone: The antigen is not known.

Nominal health characterized the donors when sampled, though unrecorded immune exposures were likely. The PCR used 60 Vbeta and 13 Jbeta primers. Data came from immunoSEQ multiplex PCR; TCRdb stores just in-frame clones and leaves some out. The table has approximately 61,000 clones, approximately 80% seen once. The CDR3 contains 17 residues. Germline V gene sequence: CDR1 MGHRA, CDR2 YSYEKL. J was trimmed by 4 bases and V by 0 bases; bases with no gene match: 5. Input material: PBMCs. V is TRBV4-1 and J is TRBJ2-1, with 11 nucleotides matching TRBD1. The receptor's source is a man aged 18 to 29 in good health and CMV-seropositive. The CDR3 DNA sequence: TGCGCCAGCAGCCAAGATCTGGGACAGGGGGAATACAATGAGCAGTTCTTC. Its translation: CASSQDLGQGEYNEQFF.